This T cell receptor (beta chain) was sequenced for a study of shared clonotypes between healthy human individuals. Recent vaccinations or acute infections were absent in the healthy HIV-negative adult donors. The study used 83 million or so PBMCs per unsorted sample for genomic DNA. The method was immunoSEQ multiplex PCR; TCRdb's version includes in-frame clones alone and lacks a portion of them. The sample consists of about 460,000 clones, approximately 77% of them appearing once. Turning to this clone: A far more abundant clone sits one base away, making this likely a read error.

The germline V and J ends were trimmed by 3 bases and 3 bases, with 11 bases remaining between them. The CDR3 is made up of 13 amino acids. Germline V gives CDR1 GTSNPN, CDR2 SVGIG (reference sequence). J is TRBJ1-2 and V is TRBV30, with TRBD1 as a possible D gene (5 bases). The source is a woman aged 40 to 50 in good health. Some clones in this sample may be carry-over from other donors' samples. The sequencing sample was made of PBMCs. The CDR3 DNA reads TGTGCCTGGAGACAGGACAATGACTATGGCTACACCTTC. As protein: CAWRQDNDYGYTF. Supplemented by reference TRBV30 and TRBJ1-2, the full variable domain reads SQTIHQWPATLVQPVGSPLSLECTVEGTSNPNLYWYRQAAGRGLQLLFYSVGIGQISSEVPQNLSASRPQDRQFILSSKKLLLSDSGFYLCAWRQDNDYGYTFGSGTRLTVV.